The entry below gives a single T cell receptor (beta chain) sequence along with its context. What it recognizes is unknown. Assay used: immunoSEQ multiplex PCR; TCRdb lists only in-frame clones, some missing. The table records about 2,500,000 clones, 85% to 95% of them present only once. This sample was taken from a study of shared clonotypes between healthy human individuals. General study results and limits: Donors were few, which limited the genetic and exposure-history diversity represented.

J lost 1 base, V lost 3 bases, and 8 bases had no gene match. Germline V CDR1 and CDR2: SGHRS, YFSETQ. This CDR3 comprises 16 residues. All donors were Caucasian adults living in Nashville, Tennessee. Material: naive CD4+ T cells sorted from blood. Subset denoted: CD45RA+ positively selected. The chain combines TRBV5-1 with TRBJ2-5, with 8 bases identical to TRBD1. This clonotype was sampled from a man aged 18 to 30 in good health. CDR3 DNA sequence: TGCGCCAGCAGCTGGGGGGACAGGACCCTCCAAGAGACCCAGTACTTC. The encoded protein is CASSWGDRTLQETQYF.